This T cell receptor (beta chain) appears in the sequencing data of a study of blood T cell repertoires in COVID-19 (dated by TCRdb to 2018 to 2021). Context from the whole study: Samples covering the acute and convalescent phases of COVID-19 were provided by collaborators in the United States, Italy and Spain. The prospective study material was composed of cDNA or gDNA derived from T cells, B-cell-depleted T cells, or PBMCs. The dataset comprised deeply sampled blood TCRbeta repertoires from subjects exposed to, actively infected with, or recovered from COVID-19. A freely available public database, intended as a resource for researchers studying the immune response to SARS-CoV-2, is where the repertoires were released. Samples came from the ongoing ImmuneRACE study (first 160 participants) plus 1,254 subjects from 6 global collaborators. Sample metadata almost always included a de-identified subject ID, COVID-19 status, age in years and sex. Where available, HLA class I and class II types were taken from metadata supplied by the sample provider and were not determined by assay-based typing. The paper as a whole reports these results and caveats: The quantity of clinical and demographic metadata differed by source and by participant and was supplied without curation.

Per the germline V gene, KGHSH is the CDR1 and LQKENI is the CDR2. The CDR3 sequence holds 14 residues, the cysteine and phenylalanine included. The only DNA kept is the CDR3, 42 bases in frame from the first base. For this chain, trimming is 4 bases at the V end and 5 bases at the J end, and the number of junction bases without a gene match is 2. In the case of this clone: This clone's antigen is unknown. Base qualities are not at hand, and no much larger clone is one base apart.

TCRbeta CDR3 regions were amplified from genomic DNA using the immunoSEQ Assay, a bias-controlled multiplex PCR. As for the authors' bioinformatics: The number of nucleated cells in each sample was estimated from the amplification of reference gene primers within the assay. To quantify the absolute abundance of each unique TCRbeta CDR3 rearrangement, sequence reads were collapsed and filtered. For each sample, productive Simpson clonality was calculated by taking the square root of Simpson's diversity index across productive rearrangements. Drawn from immuneACCESS, this table holds only the in-frame rearrangements with V and J called that TCRdb kept. Clones are partly lost; checked studies trace under half to an unresolved V gene and leave the rest unexplained. D and trimming were read from the DNA, whereas the V and J calls and clone size are those reported in that table. This sample lists 90,000 to 110,000 clones; around three quarters were detected once. The top ten clonotypes cover about 4.5% of the sample.

The collaborating institutions used their own protocols to collect whole blood in K2EDTA tubes. For TCRbeta analysis, collaborators shipped samples as frozen whole blood, isolated PBMCs, or DNA extracted from either of those sample types. The source material was peripheral blood. Rearrangement joined TRBV18 to TRBJ2-5; TRBD1 matches 12 bases in the middle. This clonotype was sampled from a human donor in a cohort sampled during active or convalescent COVID-19. At the DNA level, the sequence is TGTGCCAGCTCACGGGACAGGGGGCAGGAGACCCAGTACTTC. Protein translation: CASSRDRGQETQYF.